This entry lists 29 T cell receptor beta chains sequenced from one sample in a study of glioma-infiltrating T cells after dendritic cell vaccination (dated by TCRdb to 2016 to 2018). The library was prepared using the immunoSEQ multiplex PCR assay. Imported from immuneACCESS, the table was reduced by TCRdb to in-frame sequences with V and J called. These copies leave out some clones; in studies compared against another copy, an unresolved V gene accounts for under half, and the cause of the remainder is not known. This sample lists under 100,000 clones; 70% to 80% were detected once. The ten most abundant clones make up around 5.4% of the sample. This material consisted of blood, taken before dendritic cell vaccination. The origin of the receptors is a human donor with glioblastoma.

This chain joins TRBV9 and TRBJ2-7; D gene ambiguous. This CDR3 contains 14 residues. In germline, CDR1 is SGDLS, CDR2 YYNGEE. V lost 3 bases to trimming and J lost 3 bases, with 13 bases between them. In DNA, the CDR3 is TGTGCCAGCAGCGCCACAGACGGTAGCTACGAGCAGTACTTC. Translating gives CASSATDGSYEQYF.

The V call is TRBV6-5, the J call TRBJ2-3, with 10 bases that match TRBD2. The CDR3 consists of 14 residues. The junction had 1 base not matched to a gene; V was cut back by 4 bases and J by 3 bases. Germline assignment: CDR1 MNHEY and CDR2 SVGAGI. CDR3 protein: CASSSSGGTDTQYF. The DNA for the CDR3 is TGTGCCAGCAGTTCTAGCGGGGGTACAGATACGCAGTATTTT.

This chain links TRBV6-5 with TRBJ1-2, with 12 bases fitting TRBD1. J was trimmed by 8 bases and V by 2 bases; bases with no gene match: 6. CDR1 is MNHEY and CDR2 is SVGAGI in the germline V gene. The CDR3 length is 15 residues. CDR3 loop: CASSYDWDRGRGYTF. CDR3 DNA: TGTGCCAGCAGTTACGACTGGGACAGGGGGCGGGGCTACACCTTC.

This clone was detected only once. The chain couples TRBV18 to TRBJ2-7, with 9 bases lining up with TRBD2. The CDR3 sequence is 16 residues long. With V trimmed by 4 bases and J by 4 bases, 11 bases remained unmatched. Germline V gene sequence: CDR1 KGHSH, CDR2 LQKENI. CDR3 region: CASSLKPGTSWYEQYF. DNA for the CDR3: TGTGCCAGCTCACTCAAACCCGGGACTAGCTGGTACGAGCAGTACTTC.

This clone was picked up a small number of times. This sequence joins TRBV4-1 and TRBJ2-1, with TRBD1 matching 9 bases. The CDR3 length is 16 residues. The germline V gene has CDR1 MGHRA and CDR2 YSYEKL. The V gene end was trimmed by 1 base and the J gene end by 4 bases; junction bases not matched to a gene: 5. CDR3 residues: CASSQGTGERYNEQFF. In DNA form, the CDR3 reads TGCGCCAGCAGCCAAGGGACAGGGGAAAGGTACAATGAGCAGTTCTTC.

The CDR3 region has the DNA TGCAGCGTTTCTTTGGGACAGGGGGCTTCCGATACGCAGTATTTT. The encoded protein is CSVSLGQGASDTQYF. The gene calls are TRBV29-1 and TRBJ2-3, with 12 bases that match TRBD1. The germline V gene encodes CDR1 SQVTM and CDR2 ANQGSEA. The CDR3 totals 15 residues. Trimming removed 5 bases from V and 6 bases from J; junction bases left unmatched: 9.

The table lists this clone with a count of one. This sequence joins TRBV10-3 and TRBJ1-1, with TRBD1 as a possible D gene (5 bases). Trimming shortened V by 7 bases and J by 4 bases, and 19 bases separated the two germline ends. The germline V gene has CDR1 ENHRY and CDR2 SYGVKD. The CDR3 loop spans 15 amino acids. CDR3 sequence: CAITPGPTGVTEAFF. The CDR3 DNA follows: TGTGCCATCACCCCGGGGCCCACGGGGGTCACTGAAGCTTTCTTT.

CDR3 in DNA: TGTGCCAGCAGCTACAGGGGTAGTAAGGGCAATCAGCCCCAGCATTTT. Protein product: CASSYRGSKGNQPQHF. The gene calls are TRBV5-4 and TRBJ1-5, with TRBD1 matching over 7 bases. This CDR3 has 16 amino acids. Losses at the gene ends were 3 bases for V and 2 bases for J; bases not matched to a gene: 8. Germline CDR1 is SGHNT and CDR2 is YYREEE (reference sequence).

This clone occurred a few times. The J gene is TRBJ2-5, the V gene TRBV7-6; D is perhaps TRBD2 (6 bases). Looked up from germline, CDR1 is SGHVS and CDR2 is FNYEAQ. CDR3 length: 15 amino acids. Trimming took 8 bases from V and 3 from J, leaving 19 bases between them. The CDR3 protein is CASGPLGGSEETQYF. CDR3 DNA: TGTGCCAGCGGACCCCTTGGGGGGAGTGAAGAGACCCAGTACTTC. Supplemented by reference TRBV7-6 and TRBJ2-5, the full variable domain reads GAGVSQSPRYKVTKRGQDVALRCDPISGHVSLYWYRQALGQGPEFLTYFNYEAQQDKSGLPNDRFSAERPEGSISTLTIQRTEQRDSAMYRCASGPLGGSEETQYFGPGTRLLVL.

This clone was found a few times. This chain uses TRBV30 with TRBJ2-3, with 10 bases matching TRBD2. From germline, CDR1 is GTSNPN and CDR2 SVGIG (reference sequence). CDR3 length: 17 residues. With 2 bases clipped from V and 1 base from J, the junction kept 9 bases outside the gene matches. The chain's CDR3 is CAWSTPGLAGGTDTQYF. Here the CDR3 DNA reads TGTGCCTGGAGTACCCCCGGGCTAGCGGGAGGCACAGATACGCAGTATTTT.

The CDR3 region is CAWLGTGYANYGYTF. In nucleotides, the CDR3 is TGTGCCTGGCTAGGGACAGGGTACGCTAACTATGGCTACACCTTC. The chain joins TRBV30 to TRBJ1-2, with TRBD1 matching 9 bases. The CDR3 has 15 amino acids. The trim removed 5 bases at V and 0 bases at J, leaving 7 bases unmatched. CDR1 and CDR2 (germline): GTSNPN, SVGIG (reference sequence). The full variable domain, in which reference TRBV30 and TRBJ1-2 provide the parts outside the CDR3, is SQTIHQWPATLVQPVGSPLSLECTVEGTSNPNLYWYRQAAGRGLQLLFYSVGIGQISSEVPQNLSASRPQDRQFILSSKKLLLSDSGFYLCAWLGTGYANYGYTFGSGTRLTVV.

This chain uses TRBV7-3 with TRBJ2-3; D is undetermined. The CDR3 extends over 13 amino acids. V lost 2 bases and J lost 3, with 6 bases in between. From germline, CDR1 is SGHTA and CDR2 FQGTGA. This chain's CDR3 is CASSLHRTDTQYF. The CDR3 nucleotides are TGTGCCAGCAGCTTACATAGAACAGATACGCAGTATTTT.

The J gene is TRBJ2-7, the V gene TRBV6-5, with D tentatively TRBD2 (6 bases). The CDR3 sequence is 13 residues long. The germline CDR1 and CDR2 sequences are MNHEY and SVGAGI. Trimming took off 8 bases at V and 2 bases at J, with 13 bases between the two ends. The CDR3 here is CASRERGPYEQYF. The CDR3 nucleotides are TGTGCCAGCCGGGAGCGCGGACCCTACGAGCAGTACTTC.

The rearrangement links TRBV10-3 to TRBJ1-1; 9 bases match TRBD1. The J segment lost 7 bases and the V segment lost 2 bases, leaving 8 bases of the junction unmatched. The CDR3 extends over 15 amino acids. In germline, CDR1 is ENHRY, CDR2 SYGVKD. In DNA, the CDR3 is TGTGCCATCAGTGAGCCTGAACAGGGGGCCTTTGAAGCTTTCTTT. Its protein is CAISEPEQGAFEAFF.

This clone was counted between two and nine times. The V gene is TRBV6-6, the J gene TRBJ1-5; no clear D. Trimming left V 7 bases short and J 7 bases short, with 8 bases between. The CDR3 consists of 11 residues. Germline V CDR1 and CDR2: MNHNY, SVGAGI (reference sequence). This CDR3 reads CASKREQPQHF. The CDR3 coding sequence is TGTGCCAGCAAGAGGGAACAGCCCCAGCATTTT.

Only a few counts were recorded for this clone. The chain combines TRBV18 with TRBJ2-5, with D tentatively TRBD2 (6 bases). This CDR3 is 14 amino acids long. V lost 1 base and J lost 3, with 9 bases in between. Germline assignment: CDR1 KGHSH and CDR2 LQKENI. In DNA form, the CDR3 reads TGTGCCAGCTCACCACAGATAGCGGAAGAGACCCAGTACTTC. This sequence encodes CASSPQIAEETQYF.

This chain uses TRBV18 with TRBJ2-4; TRBD2 agrees at 8 bases. The CDR3 consists of 20 residues. Trimming cost V 1 base and J 5 bases; bases outside gene matches: 19. Germline CDR1 KGHSH, CDR2 LQKENI. The CDR3 spells CASSPLSFSGAPLAQNIQYF. In DNA, the CDR3 is TGTGCCAGCTCACCACTATCATTTAGCGGGGCCCCTTTGGCCCAAAACATTCAGTACTTC.

The chain couples TRBV5-1 to TRBJ1-1, with a possible D match to TRBD1 (6 bases). Germline V gene data show CDR1 as SGHRS and CDR2 as YFSETQ. The germline V and J ends were trimmed by 7 bases and 1 base, with 11 bases remaining between them. The CDR3 contains 13 residues. The CDR3 DNA is TGCGCCAGCTATTTGGACAGGAACACTGAAGCTTTCTTT. Amino acid sequence: CASYLDRNTEAFF.

The V call is TRBV18, the J call TRBJ2-6, with TRBD1 as a possible D gene (5 bases). The CDR3 is made up of 17 amino acids. Per germline, CDR1 KGHSH and CDR2 LQKENI. V lost 3 bases to trimming and J lost 0 bases, with 12 bases between them. The DNA for the CDR3 is TGTGCCAGCTCACCGTCAGGGTTAAGCTCTGGGGCCAACGTCCTGACTTTC. Protein sequence: CASSPSGLSSGANVLTF. The full variable domain, completed using reference TRBV18 and TRBJ2-6, is NAGVMQNPRHLVRRRGQEARLRCSPMKGHSHVYWYRQLPEEGLKFMVYLQKENIIDESGMPKERFSAEFPKEGPSILRIQQVVRGDSAAYFCASSPSGLSSGANVLTFGAGSRLTVL.

This clone was seen a single time. The chain links TRBV19 to TRBJ1-5, with D hard to call. Trimming stripped 7 bases from V and 2 bases from J, with 6 bases between. The germline gives CDR1 LNHDA, CDR2 SQIVND (reference sequence). The CDR3 runs to 12 residues. The CDR3 sequence: CASTLGNQPQHF. The DNA of the CDR3 is TGTGCCAGTACCTTAGGCAATCAGCCCCAGCATTTT.

The chain is built from TRBV2 and TRBJ2-5; TRBD2 matches 13 bases. Germline CDR1 and CDR2: SNHLY and FYNNEI. V lost 4 bases and J lost 4; bases outside the gene matches: 6. This CDR3 contains 16 residues. The CDR3 loop reads CASSVTSGRVAETQYF. In DNA, the CDR3 is TGTGCCAGCAGTGTAACTAGCGGGAGGGTAGCAGAGACCCAGTACTTC.

This clone was detected only a few times. The chain employs TRBV7-2 and TRBJ2-2; 12 bases map to TRBD2. V lost 4 bases and J lost 7; bases outside the gene matches: 10. Looked up from germline, CDR1 is SGHTA and CDR2 is FQGNSA. The CDR3 totals 17 residues. CDR3 nucleotides: TGTGCCAGCAGCTCCCTAGCGGGGGGGACTCTGGTCGGGGAGCTGTTTTTT. Amino acids: CASSSLAGGTLVGELFF.

The V and J genes are TRBV28 and TRBJ2-7, with a weak D call TRBD1 (6 bases). Trimming removed 2 bases at V and 1 base at J, with 12 bases between. This CDR3 is 15 amino acids long. Germline assignment: CDR1 MDHEN and CDR2 SYDVKM. The CDR3 coding sequence is TGTGCCAGCAGTTTAGGGCAGGGGCTATCCTACGAGCAGTACTTC. Translation: CASSLGQGLSYEQYF.

The chain joins TRBV28 to TRBJ1-2; a possible D gene is TRBD1 (6 bases). Germline values: CDR1 MDHEN, CDR2 SYDVKM. V lost 7 bases and J 8 bases, leaving 26 bases between the germline ends. There are 16 residues in the CDR3. CDR3 loop: CASTRGWTAGPSGYTF. The CDR3 DNA reads as TGTGCCAGCACCCGTGGGTGGACAGCAGGGCCCTCCGGCTACACCTTC.

V is TRBV13 and J is TRBJ1-1, with TRBD1 identical over 9 bases. Germline loops: CDR1 PRHDT, CDR2 FYEKMQ (reference sequence). The V and J ends lost 1 base and 0 bases, in that order; junction bases with no gene match: 12. The CDR3 spans 19 residues. The CDR3 region is CASSLDLSWTGAMNTEAFF. Here the CDR3 DNA reads TGTGCCAGCAGCTTAGATTTATCGTGGACAGGGGCCATGAACACTGAAGCTTTCTTT.

The gene calls are TRBV7-9 and TRBJ2-3, with D unclear. The CDR3 consists of 14 residues. The germline gives CDR1 SEHNR, CDR2 FQNEAQ (reference sequence). Trimming shortened V by 4 bases and J by 3 bases, and 11 bases separated the two germline ends. The CDR3 reads CASSSEWKTDTQYF. DNA of the CDR3: TGTGCCAGCAGCTCGGAGTGGAAAACAGATACGCAGTATTTT. Using reference TRBV7-9 and TRBJ2-3 for the parts outside the CDR3, the full variable domain is DTGVSQNPRHKITKRGQNVTFRCDPISEHNRLYWYRQTLGQGPEFLTYFQNEAQLEKSRLLSDRFSAERPKGSFSTLEIQRTEQGDSAMYLCASSSEWKTDTQYFGPGTRLTVL.

The chain recombines TRBV28 with TRBJ2-7; 7 nucleotides align to TRBD1. The CDR3 sequence is 14 residues long. CDR1 is MDHEN, CDR2 SYDVKM, per germline. The ends lost 3 bases at V and 2 bases at J; junction bases unmatched: 4. This CDR3 reads CASSFWDRPYEQYF. As DNA, the CDR3 is TGTGCCAGCAGTTTCTGGGACAGACCCTACGAGCAGTACTTC.

This clone was seen just once. The J gene is TRBJ1-1, the V gene TRBV2; D unresolved. This CDR3 spans 17 amino acids. Trimming took 2 bases from V and 0 from J, leaving 16 bases between them. Germline V lookup: CDR1 SNHLY, CDR2 FYNNEI. The CDR3 loop reads CASSERSVLLVNTEAFF. CDR3 nucleotide sequence: TGTGCCAGCAGTGAAAGATCCGTCCTGTTAGTGAACACTGAAGCTTTCTTT.

The chain combines TRBV7-3 with TRBJ1-2; 8 bases match TRBD1. The CDR3 is 14 residues long. V lost 5 bases and J lost 1; bases outside the gene matches: 3. Germline assignment: CDR1 SGHTA and CDR2 FQGTGA. Written as DNA, the CDR3 is TGTGCCAGCAGCCCGGACAGGGATAACTATGGCTACACCTTC. Amino acids: CASSPDRDNYGYTF.